One and the same sample provided the 25 T cell receptor delta chains below, sequenced in a study of Vδ1+ human thymocytes. The study, taken as a whole, reports: Thymic TRG and TRD repertoires appeared highly polyclonal.

Antigens of these TCRs are unknown. Sequences come from RNA converted to cDNA by reverse transcription. CDR3 amplicons came from multiplex PCR with pooled V-gene forward and constant-region reverse primers. TCRdb re-analyzed the multiplex PCR reads via CATT. The table has roughly 25,000 delta-chain clones, about 7.4% seen once. The sample taken for sequencing was Vdelta1+ gamma-delta thymocytes from the thymus. Subset described: FACS-sorted CD3+ TCRalphabeta- TCRVdelta1+ TCRVdelta2- thymocytes. Receptors originate from a girl under three years old who had congenital heart surgery.

The V call is TRDV1, the J call TRDJ1; 9 bases match TRDD3. Germline values: CDR1 TSWWSYY, CDR2 QGS. This CDR3 has 24 amino acids. The J segment lost 0 bases and the V segment lost 4 bases, leaving 30 bases of the junction unmatched. The CDR3 loop is CALGGGFSYTLTGGNPRYTDKLIF. Written as DNA, the CDR3 is TGTGCTCTTGGGGGAGGGTTTTCCTACACCTTGACTGGGGGAAACCCGAGGTACACCGATAAACTCATCTTT.

The chain links TRDV1 to TRDJ1, with D possibly TRDD3 on 6 matching bases. The CDR3 contains 19 residues. The V end was cut by 2 bases, the J end by 0 bases, with 22 bases between. CDR1 and CDR2 (germline): TSWWSYY, QGS. This CDR3 is CALGEILRILPLYTDKLIF. The CDR3 DNA follows: TGTGCTCTTGGGGAAATTCTTCGGATACTGCCCCTGTACACCGATAAACTCATCTTT.

The J gene was identified as TRDJ1, and no V gene was called; TRDD3 was called by the table and not checked on the DNA. The CDR3 is made up of 25 amino acids. The CDR3 DNA reads TGTGCTCTTGGGGGACTCTTCCCCCCTTTGCGACGTACTGGGGGATACCCGCCGATCACCGATAAACTCATCTTT. Translated, it gives CALGGLFPPLRRTGGYPPITDKLIF.

A few counts support this clone. The chain carries TRDV1 and TRDJ1; no clear D. Looked up from germline, CDR1 is TSWWSYY and CDR2 is QGS. This CDR3 is built from 16 residues. V was shortened by 3 bases and J by 1 base, with 15 bases between the two germline ends. The CDR3 here is CALGDPVAFVTDKLIF. CDR3 DNA sequence: TGTGCTCTTGGGGACCCCGTTGCTTTCGTCACCGATAAACTCATCTTT.

This clone appeared a few times. This sequence joins TRDV1 and TRDJ1, with TRDD2 identical over 9 bases. The CDR3 is 20 amino acids. Germline CDR1 TSWWSYY, CDR2 QGS. V dropped 0 bases and J dropped 0; count of bases not matched to a gene: 14. CDR3 nucleotide sequence: TGTGCTCTTGGGGAACTCGCATCTCCTTCCTACGCACTCAACACCGATAAACTCATCTTT. Protein sequence: CALGELASPSYALNTDKLIF.

The V call is TRDV1, the J call TRDJ1, with D perhaps matching TRDD3 (7 bases). The CDR3 has 20 residues. The germline V and J ends were trimmed by 1 base and 7 bases, with 31 bases remaining between them. Germline V lookup: CDR1 TSWWSYY, CDR2 QGS. CDR3 loop: CALGEQVLRTEGIGRSKLIF. The CDR3 region has the DNA TGTGCTCTTGGGGAACAGGTCCTACGGACTGAGGGGATAGGGAGAAGTAAACTCATCTTT.

In the case of this clone: This same CDR3 is encoded by further DNA sequences in the sample. TRDV2 is the V gene, and the J gene was not called; TRDD3 was called by the table and not checked on the DNA. CDR3 size: 17 residues. Germline V gene sequence: CDR1 GEAIGNYY, CDR2 EKD. In DNA, the CDR3 is TGTGCCTGTGACCCCCGCGGGGTAGGCGGGTGGGGGATGCTCTTCATCTTC. Translated: CACDPRGVGGWGMLFIF.

V gene TRDV1 combines with J gene TRDJ1, with D hard to call. Trimming removed 0 bases from V and 1 base from J, with 27 bases in between. The germline V gene has CDR1 TSWWSYY and CDR2 QGS. CDR3 length equals 21 residues. CDR3 region: CALGELRERGNCPLGTDKLIF. The CDR3 DNA follows: TGTGCTCTTGGGGAACTTAGGGAGAGAGGGAATTGTCCCCTCGGCACCGATAAACTCATCTTT.

The J segment is TRDJ1; no V gene was assigned; the table calls TRDD3, which could not be checked here. CDR3 length equals 23 residues. This chain's CDR3 is CALGEISRQSRGILPPYTDKLIF. CDR3 in DNA: TGTGCTCTTGGGGAAATATCTAGACAGTCTCGGGGGATACTCCCCCCGTACACCGATAAACTCATCTTT.

The chain combines TRDV1 with TRDJ1; TRDD3 matches 7 bases. Germline matching of the DNA provided the J gene here, since TCRdb leaves it blank. Trimming took 3 bases from V and 2 from J; bases not matched to a gene: 21. Looked up from germline, CDR1 is TSWWSYY and CDR2 is QGS. There are 20 residues in the CDR3. CDR3 sequence: CALGDYFLTGGIARTDKLIF. The CDR3 DNA follows: TGTGCTCTTGGGGATTATTTCCTGACCGGGGGGATTGCGAGAACCGATAAACTCATCTTT.

In this sample, this clone turned up a few times. This chain connects TRDV1 to TRDJ1, with a tentative D call TRDD2 (5 bases). The germline V and J ends were trimmed by 3 bases and 0 bases, with 14 bases remaining between them. The germline V gene has CDR1 TSWWSYY and CDR2 QGS. CDR3 length: 16 residues. DNA for the CDR3: TGTGCTCTTGGGGACTTCCGTCTCCCCCACACCGATAAACTCATCTTT. Amino acid sequence: CALGDFRLPHTDKLIF.

In its sample, this clone was seen a few times. The rearrangement joins TRDV1 to TRDJ1; TRDD3 matches 8 bases. The CDR3 is 16 amino acids. J was trimmed by 2 bases and V by 3 bases; bases with no gene match: 8. CDR1 and CDR2 from the germline V gene are TSWWSYY and QGS. CDR3 nucleotide sequence: TGTGCTCTTGGGGATCGCGGGGGGATAAGTACCGATAAACTCATCTTT. Protein: CALGDRGGISTDKLIF.

The chain combines TRDV1 with TRDJ1; no definite D call. Deletions cut 2 bases from V and 0 bases from J, with 19 bases between. Germline CDR1 is TSWWSYY and CDR2 is QGS. The CDR3 runs to 18 residues. CDR3 DNA: TGTGCTCTTGGGGAAGAGAGGGACTCTATACAGTACACCGATAAACTCATCTTT. Its translation: CALGEERDSIQYTDKLIF.

This clone occurred a few times. This chain uses TRDV1 with TRDJ1, with D possibly TRDD2 on 7 matching bases. Germline lookup yields CDR1 TSWWSYY and CDR2 QGS. Trimming pared 7 bases from V and 10 bases from J, leaving 40 bases between. This CDR3 comprises 20 residues. CDR3 amino acids: CALVSRFLLGYPHLGWRLIF. In nucleotides, the CDR3 is TGTGCTCTTGTTTCCCGATTCCTACTTGGTTACCCTCACCTGGGGTGGAGACTCATCTTT.

Regarding this clone: The junction departs from germline at one end; a sequencing error may be responsible. The rearrangement joins TRDV1 to TRDJ1; 9 bases are a match to TRDD3. In germline, CDR1 is TSWWSYY, CDR2 QGS. This CDR3 is built from 18 residues. CDR3 residues: CALGVPTGGPQRSDKPIF. The CDR3 DNA is TGTGCTCTTGGGGTACCGACTGGGGGACCCCAGAGGTCCGATAAACCCATCTTT.

This clone turned up a few times. V and J are TRDV1 and TRDJ1; TRDD3 matches 8 bases. The V gene's germline CDR1 is TSWWSYY and CDR2 QGS. V was pared by 5 bases and J by 0 bases, with 8 bases of the junction left unmatched. The CDR3 loop spans 16 amino acids. For the CDR3, the DNA is TGTGCTCTTGGGTCTTACTGGGGGCAGTACACCGATAAACTCATCTTT. This translates into CALGSYWGQYTDKLIF.

The J gene is TRDJ1, the V gene TRDV1; TRDD3 matches at 8 bases. TCRdb does not report a J gene; here it was assigned by matching the DNA to germline references. The CDR3 has 17 amino acids. Losses at the gene ends were 5 bases for V and 3 bases for J; bases not matched to a gene: 14. Germline V gene data show CDR1 as TSWWSYY and CDR2 as QGS. The CDR3 nucleotides read TGTGCTCTTGGGAAGTGCGATATGGGGGATGGGCCCGATAAACTCATCTTT. Residues: CALGKCDMGDGPDKLIF.

The V call is TRDV1, the J call TRDJ1, with D perhaps matching TRDD2 (5 bases). Trimming took off 5 bases at V and 9 bases at J, with 43 bases between the two ends. CDR3 length: 22 residues. Looked up from germline, CDR1 is TSWWSYY and CDR2 is QGS. The CDR3: CALGFGLTNRNSPKYSEGQLIF. DNA for the CDR3: TGTGCTCTTGGGTTCGGACTTACTAATCGGAACTCTCCTAAGTACTCCGAGGGCCAACTCATCTTT.

This clone was seen more than once but under ten times. V usage is TRDV1 and J usage is TRDJ1; 7 bases fit TRDD3. The CDR3 loop spans 20 amino acids. Germline assignment: CDR1 TSWWSYY and CDR2 QGS. The trim removed 1 base at V and 4 bases at J, leaving 21 bases unmatched. The CDR3 loop is CALGEPRPSGTGVFGDKLIF. CDR3 nucleotide sequence: TGTGCTCTTGGGGAACCCCGTCCAAGTGGTACTGGGGTGTTCGGCGATAAACTCATCTTT.

The rearrangement joins TRDV1 to TRDJ1, with unresolved D. Trimming pared 1 base from V and 6 bases from J, leaving 21 bases between. This CDR3 region has 17 residues. Per germline, CDR1 TSWWSYY and CDR2 QGS. CDR3 loop: CALGERLLSVAPYKLIF. CDR3 coding DNA: TGTGCTCTTGGGGAACGATTATTATCAGTCGCACCTTATAAACTCATCTTT.

This clone has just a few counts. The J gene is TRDJ1, the V gene TRDV1; 10 bases are a match to TRDD3. The V gene end was trimmed by 1 base and the J gene end by 2 bases; junction bases not matched to a gene: 10. The CDR3 extends over 18 amino acids. Germline CDR1 reads TSWWSYY; CDR2 reads QGS. CDR3 coding DNA: TGTGCTCTTGGGGAACCCCGGGGGATACGCGTATCGACCGATAAACTCATCTTT. The encoded protein is CALGEPRGIRVSTDKLIF.

There are a few counts of this clone. The V gene is TRDV1, the J gene TRDJ1; possible D gene TRDD3, 6 bases. V lost 3 bases, J lost 0 bases, and 20 bases lay in between. The germline V gene encodes CDR1 TSWWSYY and CDR2 QGS. This CDR3 spans 18 amino acids. The CDR3 loop reads CALGELSYSLGNTDKLIF. The CDR3 region has the DNA TGTGCTCTTGGGGAGCTCTCCTATAGCCTGGGGAACACCGATAAACTCATCTTT.

This chain joins TRDV1 and TRDJ1; possibly TRDD2 for D (6 bases). The V end lost 2 bases, the J end lost 4 bases, and 26 bases lay between the germline ends. In germline, CDR1 is TSWWSYY, CDR2 QGS. The CDR3 has 19 amino acids. The CDR3 reads CALGERVLPHQARYDKLIF. In DNA form, the CDR3 reads TGTGCTCTTGGGGAAAGAGTCCTACCCCATCAGGCGCGGTACGATAAACTCATCTTT.

This clone came up a few times. This chain joins TRDV1 and TRDJ1; 7 bases are a match to TRDD3. The V gene end was trimmed by 5 bases and the J gene end by 0 bases; junction bases not matched to a gene: 30. From germline, CDR1 is TSWWSYY and CDR2 QGS. The CDR3 is made up of 23 amino acids. The DNA for the CDR3 is TGTGCTCTTGGGAAAAGGGTCGGTTCCACGCTACTGGGGATGACTCAGTACACCGATAAACTCATCTTT. Its protein product is CALGKRVGSTLLGMTQYTDKLIF.

The chain carries TRDV1 and TRDJ1; 7 bases fit TRDD2. CDR1 is TSWWSYY and CDR2 is QGS in the germline V gene. Trimming removed 1 base from V and 0 bases from J; junction bases left unmatched: 20. CDR3 size: 21 residues. Here the CDR3 DNA reads TGTGCTCTTGGGGAACCATCCTCGTTCCTACGACCCTCGTTTGACACCGATAAACTCATCTTT. This gives the protein CALGEPSSFLRPSFDTDKLIF.